This TCR beta chain appears in the sequencing data of a study of T cell responses to AZD1222 COVID-19 vaccine. Across the study: Second doses at about 4 or about 12 weeks were pooled.

The protocol was immunoSEQ multiplex PCR, while the TCRdb copy is restricted to in-frame clones and leaves out a portion. The data contain approximately 140,000 clones, roughly nine tenths of them seen just once; the ten biggest clones take up under 3.5%. CDR3 length: 15 amino acids. Germline V gene data show CDR1 as SGHRS and CDR2 as YFSETQ. Trimming removed 2 bases from V and 4 bases from J; junction bases left unmatched: 7. Whole-study findings and limits: No day 14 peak samples; only post-peak repertoires were characterized. Reportedly, nearly half of unique spike TCRs recognized epitopes outside B.1.351/B.1.1.7 mutations. White British people made up most donors, females outnumbered males, and clonal diversity was possibly underestimated.

Concerning this clone itself: The antigen remains unidentified.

This specimen was peripheral blood, taken on day 0 of AZD1222 vaccination. The rearrangement joins TRBV5-1 to TRBJ2-5, with 8 bases aligning to TRBD2. This sequence originates from an adult in good health. CDR3 DNA: TGCGCCAGCAGCTTTTCTAGCGGGCTACGAGAGACCCAGTACTTC. Translating it yields CASSFSSGLRETQYF.